This TCR beta chain was identified in a study of T cells in Graves' hyperthyroidism and ophthalmopathy. It was RNA transcripts that yielded the amplified TCR beta CDR3 regions. The HTBI primer set drove a first-round RT-PCR of the TCR CDR3. TCRdb re-called the multiplex PCR reads with MiXCR, one entry per CDR3 protein. The data contain 550,000 to 600,000 distinct CDR3 sequences, over 15% of them singletons. Comment on this clonotype: A read error is possible here, since a much larger clone lies one base away.

The PBMCs studied were ones that came from 8 to 10 ml fresh peripheral blood. The receptor's source is a woman aged 18-35 years with Graves' hyperthyroidism. Sequencing was carried out using blood.

Here the CDR3 reads CASSPRTSGRRVEQYF. The CDR3 region has the DNA TGTGCCAGCAGTCCGCGGACTAGCGGGAGAAGGGTTGAGCAGTACTTC. The chain joins TRBV12-3 or TRBV12-4 to TRBJ2-7; 13 bases map to TRBD2. With 5 bases clipped from V and 7 bases from J, the junction kept 11 bases outside the gene matches. This CDR3 is 16 amino acids long.